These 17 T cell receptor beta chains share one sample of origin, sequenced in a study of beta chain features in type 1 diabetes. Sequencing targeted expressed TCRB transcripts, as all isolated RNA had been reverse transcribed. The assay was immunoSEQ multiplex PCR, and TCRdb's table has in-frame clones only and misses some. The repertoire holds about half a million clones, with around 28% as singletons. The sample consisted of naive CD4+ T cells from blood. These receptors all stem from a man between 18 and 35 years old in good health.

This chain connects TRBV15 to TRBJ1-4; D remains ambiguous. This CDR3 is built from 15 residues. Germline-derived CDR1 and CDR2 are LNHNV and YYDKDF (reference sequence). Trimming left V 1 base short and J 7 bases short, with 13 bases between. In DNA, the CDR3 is TGTGCCACCAGCAGAGGCGGGGTTGACGGTGAAAAACTGTTTTTT. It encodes CATSRGGVDGEKLFF. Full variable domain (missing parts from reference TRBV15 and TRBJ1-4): DAMVIQNPRYQVTQFGKPVTLSCSQTLNHNVMYWYQQKSSQAPKLLFHYYDKDFNNEADTPDNFQSRRPNTSFCFLDIRSPGLGDTAMYLCATSRGGVDGEKLFFGSGTQLSVL.

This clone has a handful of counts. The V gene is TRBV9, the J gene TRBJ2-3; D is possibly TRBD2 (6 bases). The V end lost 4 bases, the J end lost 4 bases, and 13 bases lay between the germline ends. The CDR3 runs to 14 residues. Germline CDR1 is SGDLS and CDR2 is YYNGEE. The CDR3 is CASSPWGDSDTQYF. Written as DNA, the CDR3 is TGTGCCAGCAGCCCTTGGGGGGACTCAGATACGCAGTATTTT.

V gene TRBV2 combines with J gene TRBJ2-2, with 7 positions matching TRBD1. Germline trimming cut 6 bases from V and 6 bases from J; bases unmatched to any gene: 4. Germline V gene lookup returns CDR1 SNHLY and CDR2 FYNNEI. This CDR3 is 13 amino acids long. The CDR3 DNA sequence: TGTGCCAGCAGGTGGCAGGGGGCCGGGGAGCTGTTTTTT. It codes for CASRWQGAGELFF.

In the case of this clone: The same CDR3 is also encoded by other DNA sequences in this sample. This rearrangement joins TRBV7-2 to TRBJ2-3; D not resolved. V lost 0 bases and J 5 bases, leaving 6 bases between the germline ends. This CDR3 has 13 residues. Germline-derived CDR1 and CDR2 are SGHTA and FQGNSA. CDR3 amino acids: CASSLASGDTQYF. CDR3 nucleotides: TGTGCCAGCAGCTTAGCTTCTGGAGATACGCAGTATTTT.

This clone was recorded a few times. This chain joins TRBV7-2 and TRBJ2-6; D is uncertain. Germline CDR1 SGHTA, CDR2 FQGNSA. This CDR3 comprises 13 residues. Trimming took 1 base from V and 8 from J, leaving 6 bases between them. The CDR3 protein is CASSLEWTNVLTF. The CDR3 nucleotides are TGTGCCAGCAGCTTAGAATGGACCAACGTCCTGACTTTC.

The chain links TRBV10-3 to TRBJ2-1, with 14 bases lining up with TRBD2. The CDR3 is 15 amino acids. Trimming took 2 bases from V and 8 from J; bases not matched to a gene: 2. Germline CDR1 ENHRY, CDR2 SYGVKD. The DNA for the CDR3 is TGTGCCATCAGTGAGCCGGGACTAGCGGGAGATGAGCAGTTCTTC. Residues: CAISEPGLAGDEQFF.

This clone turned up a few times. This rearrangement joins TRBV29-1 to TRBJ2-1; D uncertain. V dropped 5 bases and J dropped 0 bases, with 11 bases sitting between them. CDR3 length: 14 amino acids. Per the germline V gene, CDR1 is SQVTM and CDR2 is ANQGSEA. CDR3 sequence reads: CSVTAFISYNEQFF. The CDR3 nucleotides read TGCAGCGTTACAGCCTTCATCTCCTACAATGAGCAGTTCTTC.

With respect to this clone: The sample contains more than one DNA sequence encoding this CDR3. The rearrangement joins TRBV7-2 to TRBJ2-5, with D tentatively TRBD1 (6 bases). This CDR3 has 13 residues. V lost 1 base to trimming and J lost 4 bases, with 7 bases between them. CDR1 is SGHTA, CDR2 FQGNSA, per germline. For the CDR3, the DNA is TGTGCCAGCAGCTTAGTCAGGGGAGAGACCCAGTACTTC. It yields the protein CASSLVRGETQYF.

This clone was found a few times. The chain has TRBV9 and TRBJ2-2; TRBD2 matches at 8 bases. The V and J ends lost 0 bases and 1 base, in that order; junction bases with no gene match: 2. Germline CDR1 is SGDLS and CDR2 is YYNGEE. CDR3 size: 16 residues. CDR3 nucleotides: TGTGCCAGCAGCGTAGCTCTAGCGGGGAACACCGGGGAGCTGTTTTTT. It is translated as CASSVALAGNTGELFF. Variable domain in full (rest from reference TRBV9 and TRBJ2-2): DSGVTQTPKHLITATGQRVTLRCSPRSGDLSVYWYQQSLDQGLQFLIQYYNGEERAKGNILERFSAQQFPDLHSELNLSSLELGDSALYFCASSVALAGNTGELFFGEGSRLTVL.

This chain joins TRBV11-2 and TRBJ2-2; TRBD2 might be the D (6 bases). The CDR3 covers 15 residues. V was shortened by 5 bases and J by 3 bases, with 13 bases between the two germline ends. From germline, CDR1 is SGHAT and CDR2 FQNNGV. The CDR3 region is CASSPIAVYTGELFF. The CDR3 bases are TGTGCCAGCAGCCCCATAGCGGTCTACACCGGGGAGCTGTTTTTT.

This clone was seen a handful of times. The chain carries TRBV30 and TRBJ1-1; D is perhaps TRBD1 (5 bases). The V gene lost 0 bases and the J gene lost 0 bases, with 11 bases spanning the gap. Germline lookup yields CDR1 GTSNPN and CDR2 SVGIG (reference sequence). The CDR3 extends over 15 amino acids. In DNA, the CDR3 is TGTGCCTGGAGTGTATGGGACCGGCTGAACACTGAAGCTTTCTTT. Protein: CAWSVWDRLNTEAFF.

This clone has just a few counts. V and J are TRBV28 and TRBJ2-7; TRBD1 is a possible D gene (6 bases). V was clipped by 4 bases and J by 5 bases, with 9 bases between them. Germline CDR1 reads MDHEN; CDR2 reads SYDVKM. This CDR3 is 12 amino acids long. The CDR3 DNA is TGTGCCAGCAGTTACAGGGTCGACGAGCAGTACTTC. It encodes CASSYRVDEQYF. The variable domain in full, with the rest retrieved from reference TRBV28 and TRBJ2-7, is DVKVTQSSRYLVKRTGEKVFLECVQDMDHENMFWYRQDPGLGLRLIYFSYDVKMKEKGDIPEGYSVSREKKERFSLILESASTNQTSMYLCASSYRVDEQYFGPGTRLTVT.

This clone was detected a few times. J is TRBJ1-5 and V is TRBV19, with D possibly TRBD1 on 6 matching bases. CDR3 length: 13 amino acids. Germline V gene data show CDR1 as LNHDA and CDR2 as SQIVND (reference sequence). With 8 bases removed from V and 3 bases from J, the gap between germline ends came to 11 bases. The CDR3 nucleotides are TGTGCCAGTCGGACAGTCTTCAATCAGCCCCAGCATTTT. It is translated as CASRTVFNQPQHF.

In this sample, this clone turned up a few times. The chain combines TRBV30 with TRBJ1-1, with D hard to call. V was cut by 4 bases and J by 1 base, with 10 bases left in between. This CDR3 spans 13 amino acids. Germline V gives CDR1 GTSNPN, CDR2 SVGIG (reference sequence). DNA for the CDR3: TGTGCCTGGATTCGGACGGAGAACACTGAAGCTTTCTTT. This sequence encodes CAWIRTENTEAFF.

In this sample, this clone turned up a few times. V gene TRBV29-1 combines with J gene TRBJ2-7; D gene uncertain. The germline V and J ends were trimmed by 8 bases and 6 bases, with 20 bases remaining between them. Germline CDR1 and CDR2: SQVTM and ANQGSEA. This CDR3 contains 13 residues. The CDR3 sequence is CSPRQGSPCEQYF. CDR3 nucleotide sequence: TGCAGCCCCAGGCAAGGGTCGCCATGCGAGCAGTACTTC.

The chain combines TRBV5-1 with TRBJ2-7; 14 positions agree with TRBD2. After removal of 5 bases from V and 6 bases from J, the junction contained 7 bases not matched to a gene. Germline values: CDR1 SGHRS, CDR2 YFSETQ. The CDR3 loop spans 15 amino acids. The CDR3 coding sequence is TGCGCCAGCAGAACAGGACTAGCGGGAGGCAGCGAGCAGTACTTC. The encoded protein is CASRTGLAGGSEQYF.

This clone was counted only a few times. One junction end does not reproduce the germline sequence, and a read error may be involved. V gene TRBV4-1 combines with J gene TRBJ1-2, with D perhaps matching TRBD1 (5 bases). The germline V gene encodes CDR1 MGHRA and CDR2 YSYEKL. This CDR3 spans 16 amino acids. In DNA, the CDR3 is TGTGCCAGCAGCCAAGATCACGGCAGAGTGAGGGGTGGCTACACCTTC. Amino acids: CASSQDHGRVRGGYTF.